The entry below describes one T cell receptor (beta chain). The CDR3 is made up of 14 amino acids. This specimen comes from a study of T cells expressing NK-cell markers. From its re-call of the 5' RACE reads, TCRdb lists each CDR3 protein once, without DNA. Here the sample table reports about 150,000 distinct CDR3 sequences. The rearrangement joins TRBV12-3 or TRBV12-4 to TRBJ2-1. Sequencing was done on a sample of blood T cells: a sorted CD56 or NKG2C T cell subset, CD4+ or CD8+ T cells, or bulk PBMC T cells (not recorded which). The sequence came from a woman aged 45-65 years in good health. CDR3 in amino acids: CASSFTSSDNEQFF.